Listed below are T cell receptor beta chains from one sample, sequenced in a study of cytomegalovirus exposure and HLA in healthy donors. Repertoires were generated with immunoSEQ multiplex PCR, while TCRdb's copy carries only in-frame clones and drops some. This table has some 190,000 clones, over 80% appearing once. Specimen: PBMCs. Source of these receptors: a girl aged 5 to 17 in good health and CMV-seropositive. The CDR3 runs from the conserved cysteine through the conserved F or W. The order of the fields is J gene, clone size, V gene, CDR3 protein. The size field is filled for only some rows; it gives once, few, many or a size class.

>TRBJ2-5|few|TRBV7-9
CASSLDRGTKETQYF
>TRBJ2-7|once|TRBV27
CASSLSGGGGEQYF
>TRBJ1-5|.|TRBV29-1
CSVAVGQGTTNQPQHF
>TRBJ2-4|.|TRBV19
CASSIAIGREGQIIQYF
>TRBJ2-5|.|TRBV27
CASSPQIYRDRAYQETQYF
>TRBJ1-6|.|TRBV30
CALGRGNSPLHF
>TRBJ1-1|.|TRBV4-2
CASSQVVTGTEAFF
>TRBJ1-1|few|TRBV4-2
CASSQASSPSSEAFF
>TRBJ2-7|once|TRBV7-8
CASSSRDRASEQYF
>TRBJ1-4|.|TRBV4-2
CASSQGGSNEKLFF
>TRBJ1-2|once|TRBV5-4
CASSRTGTGRFGYTF
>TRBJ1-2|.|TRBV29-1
CSVGGSGTSIQGYTF
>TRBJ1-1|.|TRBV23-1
CASSQCGTGGLNTEAFF
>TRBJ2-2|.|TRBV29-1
CSVSGTGELFF
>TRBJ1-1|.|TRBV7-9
CASSLDQRWDTEAFF
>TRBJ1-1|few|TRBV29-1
CSVEGLWEDTEAFF
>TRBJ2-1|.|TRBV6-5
CASSYAGIVYNEQFF
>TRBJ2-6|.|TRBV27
CASSSEVSGANVLTF
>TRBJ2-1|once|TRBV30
CASSQYNEQFF
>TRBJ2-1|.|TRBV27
CASSYDRAFSEQFF
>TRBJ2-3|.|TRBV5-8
CASSPGLAIDTQYF
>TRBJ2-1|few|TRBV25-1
CASSEWGGPEQFF
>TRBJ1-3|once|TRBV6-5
CASSYSTAISGNTIYF
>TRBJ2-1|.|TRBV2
CASSLPGLADNEQFF
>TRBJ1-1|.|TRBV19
CASTSGQGAKVYTEAFF
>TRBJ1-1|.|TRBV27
CASSLGGTGYIATEAFF
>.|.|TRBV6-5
CASSDHYEQYF
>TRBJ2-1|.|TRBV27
CASKGVRPSYNEQFF
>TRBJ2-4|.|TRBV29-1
CSVEGEGKNIQYF
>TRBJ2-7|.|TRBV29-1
CSVVPGASGKFEQYF
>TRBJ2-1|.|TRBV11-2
CASSPRGGRIYNEQFF
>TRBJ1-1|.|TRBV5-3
CARSFGGELDTEAFF
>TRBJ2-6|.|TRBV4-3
CASSRTTGSGANVLTF
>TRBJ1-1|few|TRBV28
CASSLRGNTEAFF
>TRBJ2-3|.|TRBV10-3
CAIRTGSADTQYF
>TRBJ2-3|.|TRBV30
CAWSVSGGTDTQYF
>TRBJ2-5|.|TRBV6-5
CASSRLAGVMEQYF
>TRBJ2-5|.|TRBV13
CASSLFRGVRRETQYF
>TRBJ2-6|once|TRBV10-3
CAISMPGLAVSGANVLTF
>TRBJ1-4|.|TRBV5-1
CASSLAGATNEKLFF
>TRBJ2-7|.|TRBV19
CASNPSGQGLPYEQYF
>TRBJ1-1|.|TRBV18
CASSLTSGGEAFF
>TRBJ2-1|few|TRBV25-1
CASGTSGSPSFF
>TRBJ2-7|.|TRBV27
CASSSSNYYEQYF
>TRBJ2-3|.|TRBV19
CASSTWTSGSTDTQYF
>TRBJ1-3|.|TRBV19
CASSIVEGGVRNTIYF